This paragraph covers one T cell receptor beta chain sequence. Its antigen is as yet unknown. The CDR3 totals 16 residues. With V trimmed by 0 bases and J by 2 bases, 4 bases remained unmatched. Germline CDR1 and CDR2: KGHSH and LQKENI. These data originate in a study of shared clonotypes between healthy human individuals. The study's findings and limits: Represented genetic and exposure-history diversity was restricted by having few donors. Shared clonotypes across all four donors exceeded non-shared ones in generation probability. Clonotype sharing among donors was thought likely to change with sequencing depth.

Method: immunoSEQ multiplex PCR; TCRdb's copy keeps in-frame clones and lacks some. The table includes 2 million to 2.5 million clones, approximately 94% detected once. V and J are TRBV18 and TRBJ2-3; 8 bases agree with TRBD2. The sequenced material came from naive CD4+ T cells sorted from blood. Subset specified: CD45RA+ positively selected. The sequence was obtained from a young man in good health. The CDR3 protein is CASSPPREVYTDTQYF. CDR3 nucleotide sequence: TGTGCCAGCTCACCACCGCGGGAGGTTTACACAGATACGCAGTATTTT.